This TCR beta chain was sequenced for a study of blood T cell repertoires in COVID-19 (dated by TCRdb to 2018 to 2021). Broadly, across the study: Samples covering the acute and convalescent phases of COVID-19 were provided by collaborators in the United States, Italy and Spain. Subjects who had been exposed to COVID-19, were actively infected with it, or had recovered from it provided the deeply sampled blood TCRbeta repertoires that made up the dataset. The samples were drawn from the first 160 participants of the ongoing ImmuneRACE study and from 1,254 subjects provided by 6 global collaborators. The sample metadata nearly always contained a de-identified subject ID, COVID-19 status, age in years and sex. The material from the prospective study consisted of cDNA or gDNA derived from T cells, B-cell-depleted T cells, or PBMCs. A freely available public database, intended as a resource for researchers studying the immune response to SARS-CoV-2, is where the repertoires were released. Where available, HLA class I and class II types were taken from metadata supplied by the sample provider and were not determined by assay-based typing. Beyond this particular receptor, the publication reports: How much clinical and demographic metadata was included differed by source and by participant, and the metadata was provided uncurated.

Collaborating institutions collected whole blood in K2EDTA tubes following their own protocols. Collaborator samples were shipped for TCRbeta analysis as frozen whole blood, isolated PBMCs, or DNA extracted from either sample type. TCRbeta CDR3 regions were amplified from genomic DNA by means of the immunoSEQ Assay, a bias-controlled multiplex PCR. As for how the authors treated the data: The number of nucleated cells in each sample was estimated from the amplification of reference gene primers within the assay. Sequence reads were collapsed and filtered to measure the absolute abundance of every unique TCRbeta CDR3 rearrangement. For each sample, productive Simpson clonality was calculated as the square root of Simpson's diversity index over productive rearrangements. TCRdb took this table from immuneACCESS and kept in-frame rearrangements with V and J called. Such tables lack part of the clones; where checked against another copy, unresolved V genes explain under half of the gap, and the rest is unexplained. For V, J and clone size, that table is used; D and trimming come from the DNA. This sample lists around 160,000 clones; roughly 90% were detected once. Together, the top ten hold approximately 2.8% of the sample.

With respect to this clone: The antigen it binds to is not known. No qualities accompany the bases; no much larger clone lies one base away.

The CDR3 starts with the cysteine, ends with the phenylalanine, and has 17 residues. The DNA shown is the 51-base CDR3, in frame from base 1. V loses 1 base of germline sequence and J loses 0 bases, and the interval between the two ends is 16 bases. The germline V gene (reference sequence) specifies LNHDA as CDR1 and SQIVND as CDR2. The material sequenced was peripheral blood. Recombination joined TRBV19 with TRBJ2-7, and the D gene may be TRBD2, 6 bases matching. This TCR derives from a man aged 55-75 years with acute or convalescent COVID-19. The DNA is TGTGCCAGTAGTATAGGTAGTCGGGGGATGAACTCCTACGAGCAGTACTTC. This translates into CASSIGSRGMNSYEQYF.